The clone carrying this T cell receptor (beta chain) appeared many times. Its antigen is currently unknown. One entry per CDR3 protein results from TCRdb running MiXCR on the 5' RACE reads. The sample has some 130,000 distinct CDR3 sequences, 7.3% seen once. The entry originates in a study of CD8 T cells in ankylosing spondylitis. Germline CDR1 reads DFQATT; CDR2 reads SNEGSKA (reference sequence). The CDR3 runs 14 residues. The ends lost 6 bases at V and 4 bases at J; junction bases unmatched: 11. Notes on the study in general: Relatively scarce in peripheral blood, disease-linked clones were CD8+. Matched synovial fluid from ankylosing spondylitis patients was reported to be enriched for disease-linked clones. What appeared characteristic of ankylosing spondylitis blood was a TCR beta motif of eight highly homologous variants.

Material: blood, either unsorted or a sorted T cell fraction (not recorded which). The TCR comes from a female donor with ankylosing spondylitis or in good health (not recorded which). The rearrangement links TRBV20-1 to TRBJ2-7; 8 bases are shared with TRBD1. CDR3 sequence: CSAPSDRARYEQYF. CDR3 nucleotide sequence: TGCAGTGCCCCCTCGGACAGGGCTCGTTACGAGCAGTACTTC.